The 17 T cell receptor beta chains listed next were all sequenced from one sample in a study of T-cell reconstitution after alpha-beta-depleted transplantation in children. Preparation of the TCRbeta library used unique molecular identifiers. TCRdb fed the PCR reads into MiXCR, producing one record per CDR3 protein. The sample includes some 640,000 distinct CDR3 sequences, 16% seen only once; the top ten take 1.1%. Sequenced here: PBMCs from the stem cell graft donor, sampled from the stem cell graft. The origin of the receptors is a human donor who donated a stem cell graft to a child with acute myeloid leukemia.

Notes on this clonotype: A single base separates this from a much larger clone, so it may be a read error. The rearrangement joins TRBV29-1 to TRBJ2-1; tentatively, D is TRBD2 (7 bases). Trimming shortened V by 7 bases and J by 7 bases, and 20 bases separated the two germline ends. Germline CDR1 is SQVTM and CDR2 is ANQGSEA. The CDR3 is made up of 14 amino acids. Here the CDR3 reads CSGSGGGRRNEQFF. The CDR3 region has the DNA TGCAGCGGATCTGGCGGGGGCCGGCGGAATGAGCAGTTCTTC.

This clonotype has at least ten counts. The chain uses TRBV20-1 and TRBJ1-4; D might be TRBD1 (5 bases). This CDR3 contains 15 residues. Trimming pared 0 bases from V and 4 bases from J, leaving 12 bases between. The V gene's germline CDR1 is DFQATT and CDR2 SNEGSKA (reference sequence). In DNA, the CDR3 is TGCAGTGCTAGAGATTTGGGGACCGTTAATGAAAAACTGTTTTTT. Protein: CSARDLGTVNEKLFF.

CDR3 sequence (DNA): TGTGCCAGCAGTACTCAGGGGTACACTTTCACAGATACGCAGTATTTT. It specifies CASSTQGYTFTDTQYF. The chain uses TRBV12-3 or TRBV12-4 and TRBJ2-3; D is possibly TRBD1 (6 bases). The CDR3 has 16 amino acids. Between the trimmed V and J ends, which lost 5 bases and 2 bases, there was a span of 17 bases.

This clonotype was counted at least ten times. Written as DNA, the CDR3 is TGCAGCGTTGAAGAATCCGTAGCGACTGAAGCTTTCTTT. It yields the protein CSVEESVATEAFF. The V gene is TRBV29-1, the J gene TRBJ1-1; D remains unclear. CDR1 and CDR2 from the germline V gene are SQVTM and ANQGSEA. The CDR3 consists of 13 residues. V lost 0 bases, J lost 5 bases, and 10 bases lay in between.

This clonotype was picked up a small number of times. The gene calls are TRBV30 and TRBJ2-3; D gene uncertain. The CDR3 has 13 amino acids. The ends were cut back, 2 bases at V and 4 bases at J, with 10 bases in the middle. CDR1 is GTSNPN and CDR2 is SVGIG in the germline V gene (reference sequence). CDR3 amino acids: CAWSKGWADTQYF. CDR3 DNA: TGTGCCTGGAGTAAGGGATGGGCAGATACGCAGTATTTT.

This clonotype was observed a handful of times. This sequence joins TRBV6-2 or TRBV6-3 and TRBJ2-3; 10 bases are a match to TRBD1. Per the germline V gene, CDR1 is MNHEY and CDR2 is SVGEGT. V shed 6 bases and J 4 bases; nucleotides not matched to a gene: 7. The CDR3 is made up of 15 amino acids. The CDR3 sequence: CASRKPGQGSDTQYF. CDR3 DNA: TGTGCCAGCAGGAAACCGGGACAGGGGTCAGATACGCAGTATTTT.

This clonotype was counted ten times or more. The rearrangement links TRBV20-1 to TRBJ2-1; 8 positions agree with TRBD1. The CDR3 extends over 14 amino acids. V lost 5 bases, J lost 4 bases, and 7 bases stayed unmatched. CDR1 and CDR2 from the germline V gene are DFQATT and SNEGSKA (reference sequence). This CDR3 reads CSAPHRGVYNEQFF. The DNA of the CDR3 is TGCAGTGCTCCTCACAGGGGGGTTTACAATGAGCAGTTCTTC.

This clonotype was picked up a small number of times. This rearrangement joins TRBV11-2 to TRBJ2-1, with D unclear. The CDR3 is 16 amino acids. Germline assignment: CDR1 SGHAT and CDR2 FQNNGV. The V end was cut by 5 bases, the J end by 0 bases, with 14 bases between. In DNA, the CDR3 is TGTGCCAGCAGCCCTGGACGGTTTAGCTCCTACAATGAGCAGTTCTTC. Translation: CASSPGRFSSYNEQFF.

This clonotype has only a few counts. The V gene is TRBV12-3 or TRBV12-4, the J gene TRBJ1-2; 7 nucleotides line up with TRBD1. The CDR3 loop spans 16 amino acids. V shed 6 bases and J 5 bases; nucleotides not matched to a gene: 15. The CDR3 region is CASRPTGWDSSYGYTF. The CDR3 nucleotides are TGTGCCAGCAGACCGACCGGCTGGGACAGCTCATATGGCTACACCTTC.

This clonotype has ten or more counts. The chain has TRBV9 and TRBJ2-1; TRBD1 might be the D (5 bases). CDR1 and CDR2 (germline): SGDLS, YYNGEE. CDR3 size: 16 residues. Trimming removed 3 bases at V and 4 bases at J, with 17 bases between. The CDR3, as DNA: TGTGCCAGCAGCGCAACAGGCCTCCCTCGGTACAATGAGCAGTTCTTC. Translating it yields CASSATGLPRYNEQFF.

The chain recombines TRBV10-1 with TRBJ2-3; maybe TRBD1 (5 bases). Germline V gives CDR1 WNHNN, CDR2 SYGVQD (reference sequence). V lost 6 bases and J 4 bases, leaving 11 bases between the germline ends. The CDR3 covers 13 residues. The CDR3 DNA is TGCGCCAGCAGGCAGGGTCTGGCAGATACGCAGTATTTT. Translated, it gives CASRQGLADTQYF.

CDR3 in amino acids: CASSLRDLGAFF. The CDR3 nucleotides are TGTGCCAGCAGCCTCCGGGACCTGGGGGCTTTCTTT. The genes are TRBV12-3 or TRBV12-4 and TRBJ1-1; perhaps TRBD1 as D (5 bases). This CDR3 has 12 residues. V lost 6 bases and J 11 bases, leaving 16 bases between the germline ends.

This CDR3 is CASSSPGQGTTEAFF. The CDR3 coding sequence is TGTGCCAGCAGTTCGCCGGGACAGGGGACCACTGAAGCTTTCTTT. The gene calls are TRBV12-3 or TRBV12-4 and TRBJ1-1; 10 bases fit TRBD1. The junction had 6 bases not matched to a gene; V was cut back by 4 bases and J by 4 bases. The CDR3 contains 15 residues.

In its sample, this clonotype was seen many times. CDR3 coding DNA: TGCAGTGCCTTACAGGGAAATGGCTACACCTTC. Its translation is CSALQGNGYTF. The V and J genes are TRBV20-1 and TRBJ1-2, with a weak D call TRBD1 (6 bases). Trimming cost V 6 bases and J 6 bases, with 11 bases left between them. Germline V CDR1 and CDR2: DFQATT, SNEGSKA (reference sequence). CDR3 length: 11 residues.

This clonotype occurred many times. V is TRBV29-1 and J is TRBJ1-2; D call uncertain. Germline-derived CDR1 and CDR2 are SQVTM and ANQGSEA. Trimming removed 6 bases at V and 4 bases at J, with 18 bases between. The CDR3 covers 14 residues. Here the CDR3 reads CSVDPHFPPYGYTF. The DNA of the CDR3 is TGCAGCGTCGACCCGCACTTCCCCCCCTATGGCTACACCTTC.

This clonotype was picked up many times. This rearrangement joins TRBV7-2 to TRBJ1-3; 7 bases agree with TRBD1. Germline CDR1 is SGHTA and CDR2 is FQGNSA. The CDR3 extends over 17 amino acids. V gave up 5 bases and J gave up 0 bases; unmatched junction bases: 10. The CDR3 nucleotides are TGTGCCAGCAGCCCGGGGACAGTTATAACCTCTGGAAACACCATATATTTT. This codes for CASSPGTVITSGNTIYF.

Many counts were recorded for this clonotype. The chain combines TRBV10-3 with TRBJ2-1; D gene unclear. V was cut by 0 bases and J by 9 bases, with 12 bases left in between. The CDR3 has 14 residues. Germline V CDR1 and CDR2: ENHRY, SYGVKD. The CDR3 DNA follows: TGTGCCATCAGTGAGTCAAGTACGCTGAGTGAGCAGTTCTTC. This sequence encodes CAISESSTLSEQFF.